Following are 31 T cell receptor beta chains from one sample sequenced in a study of blood T cell repertoires in COVID-19. The protocol was immunoSEQ multiplex PCR, while the TCRdb copy is restricted to in-frame clones and leaves out a portion. Among a few hundred thousand clones, 85% to 90% were seen once, and the ten largest hold nearly 4.5%. Material for sequencing was peripheral blood. Every receptor here comes from a man aged 50 or older with acute or convalescent COVID-19.

The V and J genes are TRBV6-5 and TRBJ1-5, with TRBD1 matching 8 bases. Germline CDR1 is MNHEY and CDR2 is SVGAGI. The CDR3 length is 15 residues. V shed 5 bases and J 4 bases; nucleotides not matched to a gene: 7. CDR3 region: CASSPGQGNNQPQHF. The CDR3 nucleotides read TGTGCCAGCAGTCCCGGACAGGGTAATAATCAGCCCCAGCATTTT.

The chain uses TRBV7-3 and TRBJ2-3, with 9 bases fitting TRBD2. J was trimmed by 7 bases and V by 5 bases; bases with no gene match: 16. The length of the CDR3 is 17 residues. Germline V gene lookup returns CDR1 SGHTA and CDR2 FQGTGA. In DNA, the CDR3 is TGTGCCAGCAGCCCCCAGGACTCGGCGGGAGGGGGGTATACGCAGTATTTT. Its protein product is CASSPQDSAGGGYTQYF.

The chain has TRBV6-1 and TRBJ2-2, with D perhaps matching TRBD1 (6 bases). The CDR3 sequence is 16 residues long. Germline V lookup: CDR1 MNHNS, CDR2 SASEGT. Trimming stripped 4 bases from V and 2 bases from J, with 14 bases between. For the CDR3, the DNA is TGTGCCAGCAGTGCGACGGGACAACTAAACACCGGGGAGCTGTTTTTT. It encodes CASSATGQLNTGELFF.

This sequence joins TRBV5-1 and TRBJ2-7; maybe TRBD1 (5 bases). Per germline, CDR1 SGHRS and CDR2 YFSETQ. CDR3 length equals 13 residues. V lost 4 bases and J lost 3, with 11 bases in between. The CDR3 loop reads CASSGSGNYEQYF. The CDR3 DNA reads TGCGCCAGCAGCGGGTCAGGGAACTACGAGCAGTACTTC.

The gene calls are TRBV7-9 and TRBJ2-2; unclear D gene. CDR3 length: 17 residues. Trimming removed 6 bases from V and 3 bases from J, with 20 bases in between. The V gene's germline CDR1 is SEHNR and CDR2 FQNEAQ (reference sequence). CDR3 residues: CASRPGSTLVDTGELFF. In DNA form, the CDR3 reads TGTGCCAGCAGACCCGGGTCTACATTAGTTGACACCGGGGAGCTGTTTTTT.

The chain has TRBV7-2 and TRBJ1-1; D unclear. The germline gives CDR1 SGHTA, CDR2 FQGNSA. The CDR3 totals 15 residues. The ends were cut back, 3 bases at V and 3 bases at J, with 14 bases in the middle. CDR3 sequence (DNA): TGTGCCAGCAGCTTGAGAGTCCTCCGGGACACTGAAGCTTTCTTT. As protein: CASSLRVLRDTEAFF.

V usage is TRBV6-1 and J usage is TRBJ2-7; 7 nucleotides align to TRBD1. The V gene end was trimmed by 6 bases and the J gene end by 3 bases; junction bases not matched to a gene: 8. The CDR3 covers 14 residues. Germline CDR1 MNHNS, CDR2 SASEGT. CDR3 nucleotides: TGTGCCAGCAGCCGAGCGACAGGGTACTACGAGCAGTACTTC. It specifies CASSRATGYYEQYF.

The chain has TRBV5-1 and TRBJ1-1; perhaps TRBD1 as D (6 bases). Germline values: CDR1 SGHRS, CDR2 YFSETQ. V lost 0 bases and J lost 8, with 17 bases in between. The CDR3 consists of 15 residues. CDR3 loop: CASSLGPRGPWEAFF. DNA for the CDR3: TGCGCCAGCAGCTTGGGACCCAGGGGACCCTGGGAAGCTTTCTTT.

This chain links TRBV7-9 with TRBJ1-1, with TRBD1 matching 7 bases. The germline gives CDR1 SEHNR, CDR2 FQNEAQ (reference sequence). V lost 4 bases to trimming and J lost 5 bases; unmatched junction nucleotides: 10. The CDR3 runs 15 residues. CDR3 nucleotides: TGTGCCAGCAGCTGGGACAGTGGATCGGGGACTGAAGCTTTCTTT. Translating gives CASSWDSGSGTEAFF.

This clone was recorded only once. V is TRBV5-4 and J is TRBJ2-1; the D gene is possibly TRBD2 (5 bases). The germline gives CDR1 SGHNT, CDR2 YYREEE (reference sequence). Trimming shortened V by 2 bases and J by 5 bases, and 8 bases separated the two germline ends. This CDR3 has 13 amino acids. This CDR3 reads CASSFPGNNEQFF. The DNA for the CDR3 is TGTGCCAGCAGCTTTCCGGGAAACAATGAGCAGTTCTTC.

The CDR3: CASSSPRYTDRSGYNEQFF. The CDR3 region has the DNA TGCGCCAGCAGCTCCCCCCGGTACACCGACAGGTCTGGGTACAATGAGCAGTTCTTC. This chain joins TRBV5-1 and TRBJ2-1; TRBD1 is a possible D gene (6 bases). Germline CDR1 SGHRS, CDR2 YFSETQ. Trimming pared 3 bases from V and 4 bases from J, leaving 26 bases between. The CDR3 consists of 19 residues.

This clone has more than one count but fewer than ten. The rearrangement uses TRBV30 and TRBJ1-5, with a weak D call TRBD1 (5 bases). Germline assignment: CDR1 GTSNPN and CDR2 SVGIG (reference sequence). The CDR3 is 15 residues long. Trimming took 3 bases from V and 3 from J, leaving 15 bases between them. CDR3 nucleotide sequence: TGTGCCTGGAGATCTCGAAGGGGCCCCAATCAGCCCCAGCATTTT. Protein: CAWRSRRGPNQPQHF. Filled out from reference TRBV30 and TRBJ1-5, the complete variable domain reads SQTIHQWPATLVQPVGSPLSLECTVEGTSNPNLYWYRQAAGRGLQLLFYSVGIGQISSEVPQNLSASRPQDRQFILSSKKLLLSDSGFYLCAWRSRRGPNQPQHFGDGTRLSIL.

The chain links TRBV2 to TRBJ1-1; 9 bases are shared with TRBD1. Germline CDR1 is SNHLY and CDR2 is FYNNEI. The length of the CDR3 is 14 residues. V trimming: 5 bases; J trimming: 9 bases; junction bases outside the gene matches: 10. CDR3 coding DNA: TGTGCCAGCAGTCCTAACAGGGGGCCAGATCAAGCTTTCTTT. Amino acid sequence: CASSPNRGPDQAFF.

This clone appeared once. The rearrangement uses TRBV5-1 and TRBJ1-4; 7 bases are a match to TRBD1. The CDR3 spans 12 residues. CDR1 and CDR2 (germline): SGHRS, YFSETQ. V was clipped by 3 bases and J by 7 bases; unmatched bases: 0. The CDR3 nucleotides are TGCGCCAGCAGCTGGGACAGTGAAAAACTGTTTTTT. Translated: CASSWDSEKLFF. The full variable domain, with the rest looked up from reference TRBV5-1 and TRBJ1-4, is KAGVTQTPRYLIKTRGQQVTLSCSPISGHRSVSWYQQTPGQGLQFLFEYFSETQRNKGNFPGRFSGRQFSNSRSEMNVSTLELGDSALYLCASSWDSEKLFFGSGTQLSVL.

The rearrangement joins TRBV27 to TRBJ1-5; D is uncertain. The CDR3 totals 17 residues. Trimming took off 5 bases at V and 0 bases at J, with 17 bases between the two ends. The germline V gene encodes CDR1 MNHEY and CDR2 SMNVEV (reference sequence). CDR3 DNA: TGTGCCAGCAGTCGTCGCCCGCAGGAATATAGCAATCAGCCCCAGCATTTT. It is translated as CASSRRPQEYSNQPQHF.

V and J are TRBV6-5 and TRBJ2-7; TRBD1 agrees at 8 bases. The J segment lost 3 bases and the V segment lost 6 bases, leaving 10 bases of the junction unmatched. The length of the CDR3 is 15 residues. Germline loops: CDR1 MNHEY, CDR2 SVGAGI. CDR3 protein: CASRARTGTLYEQYF. The CDR3 region has the DNA TGTGCCAGCAGGGCCCGGACAGGGACCCTCTACGAGCAGTACTTC.

V and J are TRBV5-1 and TRBJ2-5, with TRBD2 identical over 11 bases. This CDR3 has 16 amino acids. Germline V gives CDR1 SGHRS, CDR2 YFSETQ. V lost 2 bases and J lost 2; bases outside the gene matches: 5. In DNA form, the CDR3 reads TGCGCCAGCAGCTTTAGCGGGGGGGCTGTACAAGAGACCCAGTACTTC. This sequence encodes CASSFSGGAVQETQYF. Drawing the rest from reference TRBV5-1 and TRBJ2-5, the complete variable domain is KAGVTQTPRYLIKTRGQQVTLSCSPISGHRSVSWYQQTPGQGLQFLFEYFSETQRNKGNFPGRFSGRQFSNSRSEMNVSTLELGDSALYLCASSFSGGAVQETQYFGPGTRLLVL.

The gene calls are TRBV15 and TRBJ2-1; 8 bases map to TRBD2. In germline, CDR1 is LNHNV, CDR2 YYDKDF (reference sequence). The trim removed 6 bases at V and 9 bases at J, leaving 7 bases unmatched. The CDR3 spans 13 residues. This CDR3 is CATRRGGRGEQFF. In DNA, the CDR3 is TGTGCCACCAGACGGGGGGGCCGGGGTGAGCAGTTCTTC.

This chain links TRBV7-8 with TRBJ1-1; maybe TRBD1 (5 bases). The length of the CDR3 is 13 residues. Per germline, CDR1 SGHVS and CDR2 FQNEAQ. V lost 5 bases and J 7 bases, leaving 14 bases between the germline ends. Here the CDR3 DNA reads TGTGCCAGCAGCGCCCAGGGCGCCCATGAAGCTTTCTTT. Encoded protein: CASSAQGAHEAFF.

The chain recombines TRBV28 with TRBJ1-1, with D possibly being TRBD1 (5 bases). Germline lookup yields CDR1 MDHEN and CDR2 SYDVKM. Trimming pared 4 bases from V and 6 bases from J, leaving 12 bases between. This CDR3 is 13 amino acids long. The CDR3 here is CASSWGRSPEAFF. CDR3 DNA sequence: TGTGCCAGCAGTTGGGGGAGGTCGCCTGAAGCTTTCTTT.

The chain links TRBV6-5 to TRBJ1-4; TRBD1 aligns across 8 bases. V lost 7 bases to trimming and J lost 5 bases; unmatched junction nucleotides: 6. CDR1 is MNHEY and CDR2 is SVGAGI in the germline V gene. The CDR3 extends over 14 amino acids. CDR3 DNA sequence: TGTGCCAGCAACGACAGGGGAACCAATGAAAAACTGTTTTTT. Residues: CASNDRGTNEKLFF.

This clone has more than one count but fewer than ten. The CDR3 coding sequence is TGTGCCAGCAGTGGTCGTCTCTTGAGCTCCTACGAGCAGTACTTC. This codes for CASSGRLLSSYEQYF. The chain joins TRBV2 to TRBJ2-7; D uncertain. The CDR3 length is 15 residues. Germline values: CDR1 SNHLY, CDR2 FYNNEI. V was cut by 4 bases and J by 0 bases, with 13 bases left in between.

This CDR3 is CATSRIQGAVNEQFF. CDR3 bases: TGTGCCACCAGCAGGATACAGGGGGCGGTCAATGAGCAGTTCTTC. The gene calls are TRBV15 and TRBJ2-1; 9 nucleotides align to TRBD1. CDR1 is LNHNV and CDR2 is YYDKDF in the germline V gene (reference sequence). The junction had 6 bases not matched to a gene; V was cut back by 3 bases and J by 6 bases. The CDR3 spans 15 residues. Using reference TRBV15 and TRBJ2-1 for the parts outside the CDR3, the full variable domain is DAMVIQNPRYQVTQFGKPVTLSCSQTLNHNVMYWYQQKSSQAPKLLFHYYDKDFNNEADTPDNFQSRRPNTSFCFLDIRSPGLGDTAMYLCATSRIQGAVNEQFFGPGTRLTVL.

The chain links TRBV28 to TRBJ1-6; a possible D gene is TRBD1 (5 bases). Germline CDR1 reads MDHEN; CDR2 reads SYDVKM. This CDR3 comprises 14 residues. Trimming cost V 6 bases and J 9 bases, with 15 bases left between them. The CDR3 is CASRNLGGVSPLHF. The CDR3 DNA is TGTGCCAGCAGAAACCTTGGGGGGGTTTCACCCCTCCACTTT.

The rearrangement uses TRBV3-1 (or the pseudogene TRBV3-2) and TRBJ2-4, with TRBD2 matching 7 bases. This CDR3 has 14 residues. Trimming removed 5 bases from V and 6 bases from J; junction bases left unmatched: 7. From germline, CDR1 is LGHDT and CDR2 YNNKEL (reference sequence). CDR3 in amino acids: CASSASAGRNIQYF. The CDR3 DNA sequence: TGTGCCAGCAGCGCTTCAGCGGGGAGAAACATTCAGTACTTC.

J is TRBJ2-3 and V is TRBV18, with D maybe TRBD2 (5 bases). Trimming stripped 6 bases from V and 5 bases from J, with 12 bases between. This CDR3 is built from 13 residues. Per germline, CDR1 KGHSH and CDR2 LQKENI. CDR3 DNA sequence: TGTGCCAGCTCTCGGGATTCTGTAGATACGCAGTATTTT. Translation gives CASSRDSVDTQYF.

The J gene is TRBJ2-1, the V gene TRBV28, with D perhaps TRBD1 (6 bases). Germline V CDR1 and CDR2: MDHEN, SYDVKM. V lost 6 bases, J lost 3 bases, and 12 bases lay in between. The CDR3 spans 14 residues. The CDR3 DNA reads as TGTGCCAGCAGGCCCCCAGGGGACTACAATGAGCAGTTCTTC. This encodes CASRPPGDYNEQFF.

The genes are TRBV5-6 and TRBJ1-1; no clear D gene. V shed 4 bases and J shed 5 bases, with 12 bases lying between them. This CDR3 spans 13 amino acids. Germline values: CDR1 SGHDT, CDR2 YYEEEE. CDR3 nucleotides: TGTGCCAGCAGCCCGAGGCGAGGGACTGAAGCTTTCTTT. It yields the protein CASSPRRGTEAFF.

V gene TRBV7-2 combines with J gene TRBJ2-5; 10 positions agree with TRBD2. The germline gives CDR1 SGHTA, CDR2 FQGNSA. This CDR3 comprises 19 residues. The J segment lost 7 bases and the V segment lost 1 base, leaving 18 bases of the junction unmatched. The CDR3, as DNA: TGTGCCAGCAGCTTAGGGTCGGAGCGGGGGGGCCTGGTGTTAGGGACCCAGTACTTC. Translating gives CASSLGSERGGLVLGTQYF.

This chain joins TRBV30 and TRBJ1-1; TRBD1 agrees at 7 bases. In germline, CDR1 is GTSNPN, CDR2 SVGIG (reference sequence). Trimming at V came to 4 bases and at J to 6 bases, leaving 8 bases not matched to a gene. The CDR3 length is 13 residues. CDR3 region: CAWTTGPMPEAFF. The DNA of the CDR3 is TGTGCCTGGACGACAGGGCCCATGCCTGAAGCTTTCTTT. Filled out from reference TRBV30 and TRBJ1-1, the complete variable domain reads SQTIHQWPATLVQPVGSPLSLECTVEGTSNPNLYWYRQAAGRGLQLLFYSVGIGQISSEVPQNLSASRPQDRQFILSSKKLLLSDSGFYLCAWTTGPMPEAFFGQGTRLTVV.

CDR3: CASSLFGDSSGANVLTF. CDR3 sequence (DNA): TGCGCCAGCAGCCTCTTCGGGGACAGCTCTGGGGCCAACGTCCTGACTTTC. The rearrangement links TRBV4-1 to TRBJ2-6, with 7 positions matching TRBD1. The V segment lost 4 bases and the J segment 0 bases; nucleotides outside the gene matches: 6. This CDR3 is 17 amino acids long. Germline assignment: CDR1 MGHRA and CDR2 YSYEKL.